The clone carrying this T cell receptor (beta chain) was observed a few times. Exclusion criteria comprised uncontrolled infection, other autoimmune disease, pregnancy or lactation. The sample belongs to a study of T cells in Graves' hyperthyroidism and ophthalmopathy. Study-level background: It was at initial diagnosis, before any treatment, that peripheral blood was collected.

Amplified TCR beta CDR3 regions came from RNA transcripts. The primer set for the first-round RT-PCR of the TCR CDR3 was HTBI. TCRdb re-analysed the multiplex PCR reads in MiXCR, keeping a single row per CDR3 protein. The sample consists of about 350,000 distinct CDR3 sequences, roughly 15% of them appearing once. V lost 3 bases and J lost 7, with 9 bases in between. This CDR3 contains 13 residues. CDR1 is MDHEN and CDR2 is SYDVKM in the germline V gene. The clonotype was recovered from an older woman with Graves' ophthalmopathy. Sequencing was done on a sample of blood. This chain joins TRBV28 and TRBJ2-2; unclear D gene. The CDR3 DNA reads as TGTGCCAGCAGTTTTTCGACGGGCGGGGAGCTGTTTTTT. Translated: CASSFSTGGELFF.